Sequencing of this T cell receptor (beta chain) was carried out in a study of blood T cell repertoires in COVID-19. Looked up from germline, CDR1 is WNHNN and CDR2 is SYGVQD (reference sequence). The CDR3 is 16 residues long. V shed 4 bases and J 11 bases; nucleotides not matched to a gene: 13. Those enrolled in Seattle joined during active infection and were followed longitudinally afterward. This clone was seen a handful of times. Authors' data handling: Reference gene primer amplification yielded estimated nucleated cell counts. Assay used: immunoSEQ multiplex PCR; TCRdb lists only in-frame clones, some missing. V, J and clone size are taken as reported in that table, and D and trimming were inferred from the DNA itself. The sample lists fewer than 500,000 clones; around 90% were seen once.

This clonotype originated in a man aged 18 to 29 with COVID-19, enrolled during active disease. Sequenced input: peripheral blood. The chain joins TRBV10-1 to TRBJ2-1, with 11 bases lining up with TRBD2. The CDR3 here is CASSVGLAGMDSKQFF. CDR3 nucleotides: TGCGCCAGCAGTGTAGGACTAGCGGGTATGGACTCGAAGCAGTTCTTC.